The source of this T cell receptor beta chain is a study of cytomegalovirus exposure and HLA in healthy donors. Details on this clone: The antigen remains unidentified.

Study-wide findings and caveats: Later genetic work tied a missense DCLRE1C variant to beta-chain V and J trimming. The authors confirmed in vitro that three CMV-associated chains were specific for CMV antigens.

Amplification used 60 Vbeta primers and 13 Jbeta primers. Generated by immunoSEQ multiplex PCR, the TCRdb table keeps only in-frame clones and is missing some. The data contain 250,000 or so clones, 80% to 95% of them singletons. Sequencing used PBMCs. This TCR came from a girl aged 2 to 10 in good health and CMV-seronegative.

CDR3 bases: TGTGCCAGCAGCTTCACACCTAACACTGAAGCTTTCTTT. Its translation: CASSFTPNTEAFF. The chain links TRBV7-7 to TRBJ1-1; no clear D. CDR1 and CDR2 (germline): SSHAT, FNYEAQ (reference sequence). Trimming cost V 3 bases and J 2 bases, with 7 bases left between them. This CDR3 comprises 13 residues.